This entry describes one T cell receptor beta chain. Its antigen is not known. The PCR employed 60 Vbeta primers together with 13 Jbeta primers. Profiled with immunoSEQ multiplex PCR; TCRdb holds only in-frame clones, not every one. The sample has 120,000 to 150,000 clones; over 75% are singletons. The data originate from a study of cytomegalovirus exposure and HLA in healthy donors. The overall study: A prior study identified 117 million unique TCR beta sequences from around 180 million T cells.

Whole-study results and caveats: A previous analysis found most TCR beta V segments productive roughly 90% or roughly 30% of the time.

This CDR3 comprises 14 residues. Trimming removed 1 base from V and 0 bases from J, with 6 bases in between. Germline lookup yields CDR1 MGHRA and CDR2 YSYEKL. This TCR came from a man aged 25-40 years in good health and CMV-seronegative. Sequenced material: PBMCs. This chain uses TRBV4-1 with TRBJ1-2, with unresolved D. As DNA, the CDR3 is TGCGCCAGCAGCCAAGCTCAGGCTAACTATGGCTACACCTTC. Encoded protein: CASSQAQANYGYTF.